This T cell receptor (beta chain) is from a study of blood T cells in healthy people across ages. The CDR3 runs 16 residues. Trimming took 0 bases from V and 3 from J, leaving 11 bases between them. Germline-derived CDR1 and CDR2 are SGHDN and FVKESK. Sample-barcoded 5' priming and a J-beta primer mix drove a second PCR of 7 to 11 cycles. The yield of each sample was at least 2.5 million CDR3-containing paired-end reads. TCRdb called the 5' RACE reads again in MiXCR, with one record for every CDR3 protein. The sample lists 780,000 or so distinct CDR3 sequences; 20% to 25% were seen once. This same sample was also taken into another study, of T cells of mothers and their children. As that study records: Researchers report slightly higher, though non-significant, overlap in related mother-child pairs than in unrelated pairs.

Sample: blood. This chain links TRBV14 with TRBJ2-2; D remains unclear. The receptor comes from a boy aged 10-17 years in good health. The CDR3 reads CASSQDSWGYTGELFF. The CDR3 DNA follows: TGTGCCAGCAGCCAAGATTCTTGGGGATACACCGGGGAGCTGTTTTTT.